The rows below give T cell receptor beta chains drawn from one sample of a study of response to subunit inactivated influenza vaccine. TCRdb re-analysed the RT-PCR reads in MiXCR, keeping a single row per CDR3 protein. The data contain some 300,000 distinct CDR3 sequences, 20% to 25% of them singletons. The source material was PBMCs from blood, sampled less than 22 months after vaccination. The receptors were sampled from a man in his fifties or sixties who received an inactivated influenza vaccine. The CDR3 runs from the conserved cysteine through the conserved F or W. A D gene is named only where the DNA matches it firmly. Clone size is shown for a subset of rows, as once, few, many or a class of expanded clone.

V	size	J	D	DNA	CDR3
TRBV7-2	.	TRBJ1-3	.	TGTGCCAGCAGCGGCAAAAGTCTCTCTGGAAACACCATATATTTT	CASSGKSLSGNTIYF
TRBV14	.	TRBJ1-4	TRBD1	TGTGCCAGCAGCCCCCACACAGGGGGCGAAAAACTGTTTTTT	CASSPHTGGEKLFF
TRBV6-5	few	TRBJ1-2	.	TGTGCCAGCAGTTGGAACTCGGGGTTAAGCTATGGCTACACCTTC	CASSWNSGLSYGYTF
TRBV4-3	.	TRBJ2-1	.	TGCGCCAGCAGCCAAGTCGGGGATGAGCAGTTCTTC	CASSQVGDEQFF
TRBV20-1	.	TRBJ1-5	TRBD1	TGCAGTGCTCTTCGACCGGGGGACAGTCCCTTGAAGCCCCAGCATTTT	CSALRPGDSPLKPQHF
TRBV7-2	.	TRBJ2-1	.	TGTGCCAGCAGCTTATACGTTAATGAGCAGTTCTTC	CASSLYVNEQFF
TRBV10-2	once	TRBJ2-7	TRBD1	TGCGCCAGCAGTGAATTGACAGGGGTCCACGAGCAGTACTTC	CASSELTGVHEQYF
TRBV20-1	few	TRBJ1-5	.	TGCAGTGCGTTTTCAGGGGCGCAGCCCCAGCATTTT	CSAFSGAQPQHF
TRBV4-3	.	TRBJ2-1	.	TGCGCCAGCAGTTCGAGGGAGTTTTACAATGAGCAGTTCTTC	CASSSREFYNEQFF
TRBV6-1	.	TRBJ1-2	.	TGTGCCAGCAGTCTGACCGCCGGCTATGGCTACACCTTC	CASSLTAGYGYTF
TRBV6-1	.	TRBJ1-6	.	TGTGCCAGCAGATCAGTGGGGGCGTCGAATTCACCCCTCCACTTT	CASRSVGASNSPLHF
TRBV5-1	.	TRBJ2-2	TRBD1	TGCGCCAGCAGCGAGACAGGGGCAAGCACCAGGGAGCTGTTTTTT	CASSETGASTRELFF
TRBV5-1	few	TRBJ2-2	.	TGCGCCAGCCGAGCATGGGGTCTCAACACCGGGGAGCTGTTTTTT	CASRAWGLNTGELFF
TRBV7-2	.	TRBJ1-1	TRBD1	TGTGCCAGCAGCTTAGTTGGCACAGGGGACGGACTAAGGCCTTTCTTT	CASSLVGTGDGLRPFF
TRBV27	.	TRBJ2-7	TRBD1	TGTGCCAGCAGCCTCCGGGACAGGGCCCACTACGAGCAGTACTTC	CASSLRDRAHYEQYF
TRBV4-3	.	TRBJ2-7	.	TGCGCCAGCAGCCAAGATAAAATTGGAGACGGCTACGAGCAGTACTTC	CASSQDKIGDGYEQYF
TRBV25-1	few	TRBJ2-3	.	TGTGCCAGCAGTGAACCTGGTGATACGCAGTATTTT	CASSEPGDTQYF
TRBV6-1	.	TRBJ1-1	.	TGTGCCGCCGCCCGGGGGGGGAAGGGGAACACTGAAGCTTTCTTT	CAAARGGKGNTEAFF
TRBV20-1	.	TRBJ2-5	.	TGCAGTGCTAGTCTGGGGGGTGAGGCCCAAGAGACCCAGTACTTC	CSASLGGEAQETQYF
TRBV7-2	few	TRBJ1-2	.	TGTGCCAGCAGCTTAGGCACATTTGGCTACACCTTC	CASSLGTFGYTF
TRBV29-1	.	TRBJ2-1	TRBD2	TGCAGCGTTCTCGGACTAGCGGGAGTATTCCGCGATGAGCAGTTCTTC	CSVLGLAGVFRDEQFF
TRBV14	few	TRBJ2-1	.	TGTGCCAGCAGAGGGTTCGCACCCGAGCAGTTCTTC	CASRGFAPEQFF
TRBV7-9	.	TRBJ2-2	.	TGTGCCAGCAGCTTCGGGGGCGTGAACACCGGGGAGCTGTTTTTT	CASSFGGVNTGELFF
TRBV20-1	.	TRBJ2-7	TRBD2	TGCAGTGCTCGACTGTCTGGCGGGGGGTTATACGAGCAGTACTTC	CSARLSGGGLYEQYF
TRBV4-3	.	TRBJ2-1	TRBD2	TGCGCCAGCAGCCCCACTGGCGGGGGAAGCTCCTACAATGAGCAGTTCTTC	CASSPTGGGSSYNEQFF
TRBV5-1	few	TRBJ2-3	TRBD1	TGCGCCAGCAGCCTACAGGGACAGGGCCCAGATACGCAGTATTTT	CASSLQGQGPDTQYF
TRBV2	.	TRBJ2-1	.	TGTGCCAGCAGTGAAGCGCGCGGGGCTCTCAATGAGCAGTTCTTC	CASSEARGALNEQFF
TRBV7-3	many	TRBJ1-1	.	TGTGCCAGCAGCCGGGACCGCCATACGATGAACACTGAAGCTTTCTTT	CASSRDRHTMNTEAFF
TRBV15	.	TRBJ1-3	.	TGTGCCACCAGGCCCGACAACTCTGGAAACACCATATATTTT	CATRPDNSGNTIYF
TRBV25-1	.	TRBJ1-3	TRBD1	TGTGCCAGCAGTGACGGGACAGGGTGGTCTGGAAACACCATATATTTT	CASSDGTGWSGNTIYF
TRBV3-1	.	TRBJ2-7	TRBD2	TGTGCCAGCAGCCGACTAGCTAACTCCTACGAGCAGTACTTC	CASSRLANSYEQYF
TRBV6-6	.	TRBJ1-1	.	TGTGCCAGCAGTATCGGGCCGGGGACTGAAGCTTTCTTT	CASSIGPGTEAFF
TRBV12-3/TRBV12-4	few	TRBJ2-3	.	TGTGCCAGCAGTGCCAAAAGCGGAAACACAGATACGCAGTATTTT	CASSAKSGNTDTQYF
TRBV5-1	few	TRBJ2-7	TRBD2	TGCGCCAGCAGCTTATCTAGCGGGGGAATCTCCTACGAGCAGTACTTC	CASSLSSGGISYEQYF
TRBV29-1	few	TRBJ1-2	.	TGCAGCGTTGCCGGGGCTTCTATAACCTATGGCTACACCTTC	CSVAGASITYGYTF
TRBV4-2	.	TRBJ2-3	TRBD2	TGTGCCAGCAGCCAGGATATAGCGGGGACCTTCACAGATACGCAGTATTTT	CASSQDIAGTFTDTQYF